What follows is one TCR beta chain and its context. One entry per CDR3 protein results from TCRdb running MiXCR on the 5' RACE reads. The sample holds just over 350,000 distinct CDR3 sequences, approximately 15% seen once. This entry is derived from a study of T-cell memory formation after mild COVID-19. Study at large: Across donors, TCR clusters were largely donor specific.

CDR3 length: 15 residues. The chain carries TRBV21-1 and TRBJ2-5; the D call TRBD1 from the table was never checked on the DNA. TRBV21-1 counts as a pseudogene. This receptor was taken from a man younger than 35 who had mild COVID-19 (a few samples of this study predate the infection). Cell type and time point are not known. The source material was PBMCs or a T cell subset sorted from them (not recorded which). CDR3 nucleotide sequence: TGTGCCAGCATCCCGGTTCACACAGGGGAAGAGACCCAGTACTTC. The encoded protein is CASIPVHTGEETQYF.